The clone carrying this T cell receptor (beta chain) appeared a single time. This specimen comes from a study of blood T cell repertoires in COVID-19. Turning to the study itself: The United States, Italy and Spain supplied acute and convalescent COVID-19 samples. T cells, B-cell-depleted T cells, or PBMCs supplied cDNA or gDNA.

In the authors' methods: The authors estimated nucleated cell counts from reference gene primer amplification. Measured with immunoSEQ multiplex PCR; TCRdb has only the in-frame clones, and not every one. V and J calls and clone size are as listed in that table; D and trimming were resolved from the DNA. Of fewer than 200,000 clones listed, roughly 90% are singletons. There are 17 residues in the CDR3. V lost 0 bases, J lost 5 bases, and 9 bases stayed unmatched. CDR1 MNHEY and CDR2 SMNVEV come from the germline V gene (reference sequence). Sequenced sample: peripheral blood. The receptor was isolated from a man aged 55 to 70 with acute or convalescent COVID-19. The chain employs TRBV27 and TRBJ1-2, with 10 bases that match TRBD1. CDR3 bases: TGTGCCAGCAGTTTATCGATAGGGGACAGGGGTTGGTATGGCTACACCTTC. Residues: CASSLSIGDRGWYGYTF.